This T cell receptor beta chain appears in the sequencing data of a study of cytomegalovirus exposure and HLA in healthy donors. Points from the study as a whole: A link between a missense DCLRE1C variant and TCR beta V- and J-gene trimming emerged from a later analysis.

13 Jbeta primers and 60 Vbeta primers were used for the PCR. The assay was immunoSEQ multiplex PCR, and TCRdb's table has in-frame clones only and misses some. The sample holds about 170,000 clones. Germline V gene sequence: CDR1 MNHNY, CDR2 SVGAGI (reference sequence). The CDR3 sequence is 13 residues long. Trimming stripped 11 bases from V and 0 bases from J, with 11 bases between. On this clone: Its cognate antigen is unknown.

Material for sequencing was PBMCs. The gene calls are TRBV6-6 and TRBJ2-1; tentative D call: TRBD2 (5 bases). The receptor was derived from a woman aged 18 to 35 in good health and CMV-seropositive. The DNA of the CDR3 is TGTGCCGTTGGGAGCCGCTCCTACAATGAGCAGTTCTTC. Amino acids: CAVGSRSYNEQFF.